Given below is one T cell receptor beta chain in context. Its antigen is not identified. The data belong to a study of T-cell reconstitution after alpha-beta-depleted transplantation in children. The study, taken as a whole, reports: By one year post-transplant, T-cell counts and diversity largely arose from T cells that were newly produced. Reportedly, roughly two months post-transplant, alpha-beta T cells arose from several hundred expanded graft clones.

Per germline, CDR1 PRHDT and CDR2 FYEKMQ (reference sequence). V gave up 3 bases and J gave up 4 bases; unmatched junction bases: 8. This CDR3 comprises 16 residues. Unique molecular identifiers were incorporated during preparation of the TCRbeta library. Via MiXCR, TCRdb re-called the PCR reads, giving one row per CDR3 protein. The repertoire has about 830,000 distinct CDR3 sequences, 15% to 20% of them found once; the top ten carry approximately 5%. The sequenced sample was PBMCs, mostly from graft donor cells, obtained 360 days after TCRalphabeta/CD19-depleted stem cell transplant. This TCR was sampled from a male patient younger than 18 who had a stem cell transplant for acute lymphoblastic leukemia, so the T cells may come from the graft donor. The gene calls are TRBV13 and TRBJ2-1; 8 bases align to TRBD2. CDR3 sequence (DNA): TGTGCCAGCAGCTTCATCGCTAGCGGGTTTTACAATGAGCAGTTCTTC. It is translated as CASSFIASGFYNEQFF.